The 26 T cell receptor beta chains below come from one sample, sequenced in a study of metastatic and nonmetastatic thyroid tumors. Until they underwent thyroid surgery, no patient had received any treatment. From the PCR reads, TCRdb re-called clones with MiXCR. The data contain about 69,000 clones, approximately 15% of them seen just once; the ten biggest clones take up 6.5%. The specimen sequenced was blood. The receptors stem from a male donor with papillary thyroid cancer or a benign thyroid nodule (not recorded which). Some clones in this sample may be carry-over from other donors' samples.

This clone has at least ten counts. The rearrangement links TRBV6-2 or TRBV6-3 to TRBJ2-7; D is possibly TRBD1 (6 bases). CDR3 size: 18 residues. V gave up 2 bases and J gave up 2 bases, with 22 bases separating them. From germline, CDR1 is MNHEY and CDR2 SVGEGT. The CDR3 region is CASSYPYPPGADTYEQYF. CDR3 DNA sequence: TGTGCCAGCAGTTACCCCTACCCCCCAGGGGCCGATACCTACGAGCAGTACTTC.

This clone came up many times. The V and J genes are TRBV5-6 and TRBJ1-1; TRBD1 matches at 7 bases. The V segment lost 1 base and the J segment 0 bases; nucleotides outside the gene matches: 6. CDR3 length: 16 amino acids. CDR1 is SGHDT and CDR2 is YYEEEE in the germline V gene. CDR3 in DNA: TGTGCCAGCAGCTTGTGGGGGGGACAGCTGAACACTGAAGCTTTCTTT. Its protein product is CASSLWGGQLNTEAFF.

This clone was seen at least ten times. The chain carries TRBV4-2 and TRBJ2-3, with 12 bases that match TRBD2. Germline CDR1 LGHNA, CDR2 YNFKEQ. V was pared by 4 bases and J by 6 bases, with 8 bases of the junction left unmatched. The CDR3 is 16 amino acids. The CDR3 nucleotides are TGTGCCAGCAGCCCGACTAGCGGGAGTTCGGGGGATACGCAGTATTTT. Encoded protein: CASSPTSGSSGDTQYF.

This clone is medium-sized (0.01 to 0.1%) in the sample. The chain combines TRBV6-5 with TRBJ1-6, with D possibly TRBD1 on 5 matching bases. CDR1 MNHEY and CDR2 SVGAGI come from the germline V gene. This CDR3 is built from 14 residues. The V end was cut by 0 bases, the J end by 7 bases, with 7 bases between. In DNA form, the CDR3 reads TGTGCCAGCAGTTACTCCGAGGGGAATTCACCCCTCCACTTT. The encoded protein is CASSYSEGNSPLHF.

Turning to this clone: A read error is possible here, since a much larger clone lies one base away. Other DNA sequences in the sample encode the same CDR3. V and J are TRBV7-6 and TRBJ2-1, with D maybe TRBD2 (6 bases). Germline V gene data show CDR1 as SGHVS and CDR2 as FNYEAQ. The CDR3 extends over 15 amino acids. The CDR3 bases are TGTGCCAGCAGTTTAGCGGTTGCGGATTACAATGAGCAGTTCTTC. This encodes CASSLAVADYNEQFF.

This clone came up a few times. Germline and junction disagree at one end, which may indicate a read error. This chain joins TRBV20-1 and TRBJ2-7, with 7 bases lining up with TRBD2. Germline assignment: CDR1 DFQATT and CDR2 SNEGSKA (reference sequence). The CDR3 length is 12 residues. The DNA for the CDR3 is TGCAGTTCTAGCGGAAACTCCTACGAGCAGTGCTTC. Translating gives CSSSGNSYEQCF.

This clone was counted at least ten times. The chain has TRBV20-1 and TRBJ1-2; no firm D call. V was cut by 6 bases and J by 3 bases, with 14 bases left in between. The CDR3 runs to 13 residues. The germline V gene encodes CDR1 DFQATT and CDR2 SNEGSKA (reference sequence). CDR3 bases: TGCAGTGCACCCTTGGGCGGAGACTATGGCTACACCTTC. Its protein product is CSAPLGGDYGYTF.

This clone has a count of ten or more. The chain combines TRBV28 with TRBJ1-4; TRBD1 matches 12 bases. In germline, CDR1 is MDHEN, CDR2 SYDVKM. The CDR3 covers 16 residues. Trimming at V came to 5 bases and at J to 9 bases, leaving 10 bases not matched to a gene. The CDR3 nucleotides are TGTGCCAGCAGTCCCGGGACAGGGGGCGATTTCAAAAAACTGTTTTTT. This translates into CASSPGTGGDFKKLFF.

This chain links TRBV3-1 with TRBJ2-5, with 11 bases fitting TRBD1. This CDR3 contains 14 residues. Trimming took 4 bases from V and 5 from J; bases not matched to a gene: 3. CDR1 and CDR2 (germline): LGHDT, YNNKEL (reference sequence). CDR3 sequence: CASSRDRGVETQYF. Here the CDR3 DNA reads TGTGCCAGCAGCCGGGACAGGGGGGTGGAGACCCAGTACTTC.

V usage is TRBV19 and J usage is TRBJ1-1; 7 bases align to TRBD1. V lost 11 bases and J lost 3; bases outside the gene matches: 12. The germline V gene encodes CDR1 LNHDA and CDR2 SQIVND (reference sequence). The CDR3 loop spans 14 amino acids. CDR3 coding DNA: TGTGCCTGTAACAGGGGTCTTAGGGACACTGAAGCTTTCTTT. Residues: CACNRGLRDTEAFF.

This clone has ten or more counts. This chain joins TRBV27 and TRBJ1-4; a possible D gene is TRBD1 (5 bases). Germline V gene data show CDR1 as MNHEY and CDR2 as SMNVEV (reference sequence). This CDR3 has 14 amino acids. Trimming took off 5 bases at V and 4 bases at J, with 11 bases between the two ends. CDR3 in amino acids: CASSGGEYNEKLFF. The CDR3 DNA is TGTGCCAGCAGTGGAGGGGAGTATAATGAAAAACTGTTTTTT.

This clone has more than one count but fewer than ten. At one of its ends the junction is not consistent with the germline gene, which may arise from a read error. This sequence joins TRBV12-3 or TRBV12-4 and TRBJ1-1; D is perhaps TRBD1 (5 bases). The CDR3 spans 14 residues. The CDR3 reads CASSFAGMSTEDFF. In DNA, the CDR3 is TGTGCCAGCAGTTTTGCAGGGATGAGCACTGAAGATTTCTTT.

This clone was seen ten or more times. This chain joins TRBV29-1 and TRBJ1-2; 7 positions match TRBD1. Germline CDR1 and CDR2: SQVTM and ANQGSEA. The V and J ends lost 5 bases and 3 bases, in that order; junction bases with no gene match: 6. The CDR3 has 13 amino acids. Here the CDR3 reads CSVISGTDYGYTF. The DNA of the CDR3 is TGCAGCGTTATCTCCGGGACAGACTATGGCTACACCTTC.

In its sample, this clone was seen many times. The chain combines TRBV2 with TRBJ2-1; D remains unclear. Between the trimmed V and J ends, which lost 1 base and 9 bases, there was a span of 7 bases. Germline V gene data show CDR1 as SNHLY and CDR2 as FYNNEI. The CDR3 is 12 residues long. The CDR3 region is CASSEEAGEQFF. CDR3 nucleotides: TGTGCCAGCAGTGAAGAAGCTGGTGAGCAGTTCTTC.

In this sample, this clone turned up a few times. A much larger clonotype is one base distant, so this may be a read error. Other nucleotide sequences in the sample specify the same CDR3. The chain couples TRBV28 to TRBJ1-3; no definite D call. The CDR3 is 15 residues long. V was trimmed by 5 bases and J by 0 bases, leaving 11 bases between them. Germline assignment: CDR1 MDHEN and CDR2 SYDVKM. CDR3 residues: CASSQGQSSGNTIYF. The CDR3 DNA follows: TGTGCCAGCAGTCAAGGGCAGAGCTCTGGAAACACCATATATTTT.

The chain carries TRBV11-1 and TRBJ1-3; 8 bases agree with TRBD1. The CDR3 length is 18 residues. Looked up from germline, CDR1 is SGHAT and CDR2 is FQDESV (reference sequence). J lost 0 bases, V lost 5 bases, and 12 bases had no gene match. CDR3: CASSPLAPGTGSGNTIYF. In nucleotides, the CDR3 is TGTGCCAGCAGCCCCCTCGCGCCCGGGACAGGCTCTGGAAACACCATATATTTT. Full variable domain (outside the CDR3, taken from reference TRBV11-1 and TRBJ1-3): EAEVAQSPRYKITEKSQAVAFWCDPISGHATLYWYRQILGQGPELLVQFQDESVVDDSQLPKDRFSAERLKGVDSTLKIQPAELGDSAMYLCASSPLAPGTGSGNTIYFGEGSWLTVV.

This clone was found many times. This chain links TRBV13 with TRBJ2-2; no clear D gene. V gave up 3 bases and J gave up 2 bases, with 10 bases separating them. The V gene's germline CDR1 is PRHDT and CDR2 FYEKMQ (reference sequence). The CDR3 sequence is 15 residues long. The CDR3 DNA is TGTGCCAGCAGCTTTCGGGCAGGTAACACCGGGGAGCTGTTTTTT. Protein sequence: CASSFRAGNTGELFF.

At least ten counts were recorded for this clone. This sequence joins TRBV10-3 and TRBJ1-4; possible D gene TRBD1, 6 bases. Per the germline V gene, CDR1 is ENHRY and CDR2 is SYGVKD. The V end was cut by 0 bases, the J end by 10 bases, with 12 bases between. The CDR3 is 14 residues long. This CDR3 is CAISESSTGSKLFF. The DNA of the CDR3 is TGTGCCATCAGTGAGTCGAGTACAGGGTCAAAACTGTTTTTT.

This clone was counted at least ten times. This chain connects TRBV4-1 to TRBJ2-1; 11 bases fit TRBD2. V lost 1 base to trimming and J lost 0 bases; unmatched junction nucleotides: 8. The V gene's germline CDR1 is MGHRA and CDR2 YSYEKL. This CDR3 is 19 amino acids long. The CDR3 sequence is CASSQGSLAGGSSYNEQFF. In DNA form, the CDR3 reads TGCGCCAGCAGCCAAGGGAGTCTAGCGGGAGGAAGCTCCTACAATGAGCAGTTCTTC.

There are many counts of this clone. J is TRBJ2-4 and V is TRBV7-6; 8 bases map to TRBD2. Germline V gives CDR1 SGHVS, CDR2 FNYEAQ. With 1 base clipped from V and 16 bases from J, the junction kept 15 bases outside the gene matches. CDR3 size: 15 residues. As DNA, the CDR3 is TGTGCCAGCAGCTTAGGCCCCCCCTCTAGCGGGCCCTCTTACTTC. Encoded protein: CASSLGPPSSGPSYF.

This clone occurred many times. The chain couples TRBV4-2 to TRBJ2-5, with 7 bases that match TRBD2. The CDR3 length is 17 residues. CDR1 is LGHNA, CDR2 YNFKEQ, per germline. The V segment lost 0 bases and the J segment 2 bases; nucleotides outside the gene matches: 9. CDR3 DNA sequence: TGTGCCAGCAGCCAAGAGGGGTCCGCTAGCGGACAAGAGACCCAGTACTTC. Translated, it gives CASSQEGSASGQETQYF.

The V call is TRBV7-3, the J call TRBJ2-2; D may be TRBD1 or TRBD2 (6 bases each). The CDR3 sequence is 16 residues long. The germline V gene has CDR1 SGHTA and CDR2 FQGTGA. Trimming shortened V by 2 bases and J by 9 bases, and 19 bases separated the two germline ends. The CDR3 sequence: CASSLEGGLLSRELFF. The DNA of the CDR3 is TGTGCCAGCAGCTTAGAGGGGGGACTCCTCTCCAGGGAGCTGTTTTTT.

Many counts were recorded for this clone. V and J are TRBV24-1 and TRBJ2-5; a possible D gene is TRBD2 (6 bases). Germline V gene lookup returns CDR1 KGHDR and CDR2 SFDVKD. There are 15 residues in the CDR3. The ends were cut back, 2 bases at V and 6 bases at J, with 15 bases in the middle. CDR3 nucleotide sequence: TGTGCCACCAGTGATTGGAGGGCCCGAGGGAAGACCCAGTACTTC. Its translation is CATSDWRARGKTQYF.

This clone was seen at least ten times. The genes are TRBV9 and TRBJ1-3, with a weak D call TRBD1 (6 bases). Germline CDR1 is SGDLS and CDR2 is YYNGEE. V gave up 0 bases and J gave up 4 bases, with 14 bases separating them. CDR3 size: 16 residues. The CDR3 nucleotides read TGTGCCAGCAGCGTAGCTACGGGACATCAAGGAAACACCATATATTTT. This gives the protein CASSVATGHQGNTIYF.

This clone appeared many times. The CDR3 DNA follows: TGTGCCAGCAGTTTATCGGCGTGGAGGGCAGATACGCAGTATTTT. Translation gives CASSLSAWRADTQYF. The V call is TRBV27, the J call TRBJ2-3; perhaps TRBD2 as D (6 bases). Trimming left V 0 bases short and J 4 bases short, with 11 bases between. The CDR3 length is 15 residues. CDR1 and CDR2 (germline): MNHEY, SMNVEV (reference sequence).

This clone has at least ten counts. The chain joins TRBV19 to TRBJ1-5; D remains unclear. V lost 3 bases to trimming and J lost 4 bases, with 7 bases between them. This CDR3 contains 13 residues. Per the germline V gene, CDR1 is LNHDA and CDR2 is SQIVND (reference sequence). CDR3: CASSIAQNQPQHF. CDR3 nucleotide sequence: TGTGCCAGTAGTATTGCACAGAATCAGCCCCAGCATTTT.